What follows is one TCR beta chain and its context. Its antigen is still unknown. Data came from immunoSEQ multiplex PCR; TCRdb stores just in-frame clones and leaves some out. In the table there are approximately 1,000,000 clones, approximately 80% of which are singletons. These data originate in a study of shared clonotypes between healthy human individuals. Overall study context: Each donor's CD4 naive and CD4 memory cells filled three plates apiece, CD8 naive two, and CD8 memory one. Study-wide findings and caveats: Among donors, clonotype sharing was expected to be affected by sequencing depth. The four-donor shared clonotypes exceeded non-shared clonotypes in generation probability, with non-shared ones scoring lower.

Healthy adults negative for HIV, lacking recent acute infections or vaccinations, served as donors. The V and J ends lost 2 bases and 2 bases, in that order; junction bases with no gene match: 8. Germline V CDR1 and CDR2: ENHRY, SYGVKD. The CDR3 covers 17 residues. The V and J genes are TRBV10-3 and TRBJ2-7, with 11 bases identical to TRBD2. The origin of this receptor is a man younger than 35 in good health. Some clones in this sample may be carry-over from other donors' samples. The sequenced sample was memory CD4+ T cells from PBMCs. The subset denotes: CD45RA-negative fraction. This CDR3 is CAISEGLAGGAAYEQYF. The CDR3 DNA is TGTGCCATCAGTGAGGGTCTAGCGGGAGGCGCCGCCTACGAGCAGTACTTC.